These T cell receptor beta chains were read from a single sample in a study of OX40 agonist ivuxolimab in advanced cancers. Only in-frame clones appear in the TCRdb table, and some are missing; sequencing was by immunoSEQ multiplex PCR. Among about 46,000 clones listed, approximately 80% were seen once. The sequenced sample was CD4+ or CD8+ T cells sorted from blood, obtained in a trial of the OX40 agonist ivuxolimab. These receptors originate from an adult with an advanced solid tumor such as melanoma, head and neck, liver or kidney cancer. The CDR3 runs from the conserved cysteine through the conserved F or W. The order of the fields is clone size, V gene, J gene, D gene, CDR3 DNA, CDR3 protein. The D gene is left open where the match is weak. Clone size is given for some rows only: seen once, a few or many times, or a class if the clone is expanded.

once	TRBV2	TRBJ2-3	NA	TGTGCCAGCAGCGGCGGTCGGCACGCAGATACGCAGTATTTT	CASSGGRHADTQYF
NA	TRBV27	TRBJ1-6	TRBD1	TGTGCCAGCAGACCGACAGGGGCGAAGGAATCACCCCTCCACTTT	CASRPTGAKESPLHF
NA	TRBV6-6	TRBJ1-2	NA	TGTGCCAGCGGAACGTTGGGTTATGGCTACACCTTC	CASGTLGYGYTF
NA	TRBV5-4	TRBJ1-1	NA	TGTGCCAGCACCCCGACCCCGACGACGGGCACTGAAGCTTTCTTT	CASTPTPTTGTEAFF
NA	TRBV10-1	TRBJ2-1	TRBD2	TGCGCCAGCAGTGATTCCGATCCGACTAGCGGGGTGGGGAGCTCCTACAATGAGCAGTTCTTC	CASSDSDPTSGVGSSYNEQFF
NA	TRBV6-6	TRBJ2-1	NA	TGTGCCAGCAGGCGCGCGGGGGCAAGATACAATGAGCAGTTCTTC	CASRRAGARYNEQFF
NA	TRBV5-1	TRBJ2-1	NA	TGCGCCAGCAGCTCTGGGGTGAGAGGGGGATACAATGAGCAGTTCTTC	CASSSGVRGGYNEQFF
NA	TRBV7-9	TRBJ1-4	NA	TGTGCCAGCAGCTTAAAGGGTCGGGGTGAAAAACTGTTTTTT	CASSLKGRGEKLFF
NA	TRBV5-6	TRBJ1-2	NA	TGTGCCAGCAGCTCATCCACAGGGATATATGGCTACACCTTC	CASSSSTGIYGYTF
NA	TRBV7-8	TRBJ2-1	TRBD1	TGTGCCAGCAGCTTAGGTGCAGGGGGCATTGGTGAGCAGTTCTTC	CASSLGAGGIGEQFF
NA	TRBV7-2	TRBJ2-7	NA	TGTGCCAGCAGCCCCTTGGGGGACTCAAGGAACGAGCAGTACTTC	CASSPLGDSRNEQYF
NA	TRBV25-1	TRBJ1-6	NA	TGTGCCAGCAGGAAGGAGGGGAATTCACCCCTCCACTTT	CASRKEGNSPLHF
NA	TRBV18	TRBJ2-3	TRBD1	TGTGCCAGCTCACCAGGGACAGGGTACACAGATACGCAGTATTTT	CASSPGTGYTDTQYF
few	TRBV5-6	TRBJ2-7	TRBD2	TGTGCCAGCAGCCCCGGGACTAGCGGCTACGAGCAGTACTTC	CASSPGTSGYEQYF
once	TRBV7-8	TRBJ2-7	NA	TGTGCCAGCAGCTCTCTAGCAGGTAGCTACGAGCAGTACTTC	CASSSLAGSYEQYF
NA	TRBV5-6	TRBJ1-2	NA	TGTGCCAGCAGGCCCCGGGGACCGGACTATGGCTACACCTTC	CASRPRGPDYGYTF
once	TRBV5-6	TRBJ1-5	TRBD1	TGTGCCAGCAGCTTGGGGACAGGGGGTTCCAATCAGCCCCAGCATTTT	CASSLGTGGSNQPQHF
NA	TRBV19	TRBJ2-7	NA	TGTGCCAGTAGTTTCGCAGGAAGCTCCTACGAGCAGTACTTC	CASSFAGSSYEQYF